The T cell receptor (beta chain) under discussion was sequenced for a study of T cell repertoires in cytomegalovirus infection. TCRdb redid the calling of the reads with MiXCR, one entry per CDR3 protein. The table lists over 250,000 distinct CDR3 sequences, around 20% of them singletons. The CDR3 length is 15 residues. The germline V gene has CDR1 SGHRS and CDR2 YFSETQ. V lost 5 bases to trimming and J lost 0 bases, with 14 bases between them. Concerning this clonotype: Its antigen is undetermined.

The input for sequencing was cultured PBMCs, taken from culture after CMV antigen stimulation. The source of this sequence is a human donor in good health (CMV status not recorded). Some clones in this sample may be carry-over from other donors' samples. The V and J genes are TRBV5-1 and TRBJ1-1; perhaps TRBD1 as D (5 bases). CDR3 region: CASSPGDSLNTEAFF. The CDR3 DNA reads as TGCGCCAGCAGTCCTGGCGACAGCTTGAACACTGAAGCTTTCTTT.